A single sample gave rise to the 30 T cell receptor beta chains below, sequenced in a study of shared clonotypes between healthy human individuals. The repertoire was sequenced with immunoSEQ multiplex PCR; TCRdb's copy has only in-frame clones and lacks some. Of roughly 2 million clones in the sample, under 97% were seen once. The sample taken for sequencing was naive CD4+ T cells sorted from blood. Subset denoted: CD45RA+ positively selected. These receptors were obtained from a young man in good health.

The V and J genes are TRBV11-2 and TRBJ1-2; D ambiguous. The CDR3 is 15 amino acids. Germline-derived CDR1 and CDR2 are SGHAT and FQNNGV. Deletions cut 1 base from V and 3 bases from J, with 12 bases between. CDR3 loop: CASSLAPVIYYGYTF. The CDR3, as DNA: TGTGCCAGCAGCTTAGCCCCAGTGATCTACTATGGCTACACCTTC.

The chain uses TRBV30 and TRBJ1-4, with TRBD1 as a possible D gene (5 bases). CDR3 length: 13 residues. Germline V lookup: CDR1 GTSNPN, CDR2 SVGIG (reference sequence). The V end was cut by 4 bases, the J end by 5 bases, with 11 bases between. As DNA, the CDR3 is TGTGCCTGGAATTTGGGGGTAAATGAAAAACTGTTTTTT. Amino acids: CAWNLGVNEKLFF.

This clone was picked up a small number of times. CDR3 sequence reads: CAIYGGNQPQHF. The CDR3 region has the DNA TGTGCCATATATGGGGGCAATCAGCCCCAGCATTTT. The chain employs TRBV28 and TRBJ1-5; D is uncertain. Germline loops: CDR1 MDHEN, CDR2 SYDVKM. The CDR3 has 12 amino acids. Trimming removed 10 bases at V and 2 bases at J, with 9 bases between.

The chain uses TRBV6-6 and TRBJ2-1; TRBD2 matches 7 bases. After removal of 1 base from V and 5 bases from J, the junction contained 5 bases not matched to a gene. The germline gives CDR1 MNHNY, CDR2 SVGAGI (reference sequence). The CDR3 has 15 amino acids. CDR3 sequence reads: CASSYWGEGNNEQFF. Written as DNA, the CDR3 is TGTGCCAGCAGTTACTGGGGGGAGGGGAACAATGAGCAGTTCTTC.

This CDR3 is CASNGQGAGDEQFF. In nucleotides, the CDR3 is TGTGCCAGCAACGGACAGGGGGCAGGAGATGAGCAGTTCTTC. This rearrangement joins TRBV2 to TRBJ2-1, with TRBD1 matching 11 bases. This CDR3 is 14 amino acids long. The germline V gene has CDR1 SNHLY and CDR2 FYNNEI. The ends lost 7 bases at V and 8 bases at J; junction bases unmatched: 7.

The CDR3 here is CAIKPDRASYEQYF. CDR3 DNA: TGTGCCATCAAACCGGACAGGGCCTCCTACGAGCAGTACTTC. The V call is TRBV10-3, the J call TRBJ2-7; 8 bases align to TRBD1. The CDR3 has 14 amino acids. Germline V gives CDR1 ENHRY, CDR2 SYGVKD. After removal of 7 bases from V and 0 bases from J, the junction contained 5 bases not matched to a gene.

The chain uses TRBV10-3 and TRBJ1-1; D not resolved. Germline lookup yields CDR1 ENHRY and CDR2 SYGVKD. V lost 0 bases, J lost 6 bases, and 8 bases lay in between. The CDR3 runs to 13 residues. The CDR3 loop reads CAISESGKAEAFF. The DNA for the CDR3 is TGTGCCATCAGTGAGTCGGGGAAAGCTGAAGCTTTCTTT.

The V and J genes are TRBV5-1 and TRBJ2-2; weak D call: TRBD2 (5 bases). The V and J ends lost 0 bases and 0 bases respectively, with 9 bases between them. Per the germline V gene, CDR1 is SGHRS and CDR2 is YFSETQ. This CDR3 comprises 16 residues. CDR3 loop: CASSLDPGSNTGELFF. The CDR3 nucleotides are TGCGCCAGCAGCTTGGATCCGGGATCGAACACCGGGGAGCTGTTTTTT.

V gene TRBV27 combines with J gene TRBJ2-7; a possible D gene is TRBD1 (5 bases). From germline, CDR1 is MNHEY and CDR2 SMNVEV (reference sequence). The CDR3 is 15 amino acids. Trimming took 8 bases from V and 2 from J, leaving 19 bases between them. CDR3 sequence (DNA): TGTGCCAGCCCGAGTTCCTTAGGACAAACCTACGAGCAGTACTTC. This gives the protein CASPSSLGQTYEQYF.

The chain recombines TRBV4-1 with TRBJ2-7; no firm D call. The CDR3 runs 16 residues. In germline, CDR1 is MGHRA, CDR2 YSYEKL. The V gene lost 0 bases and the J gene lost 2 bases, with 14 bases spanning the gap. This chain's CDR3 is CASSQEAIGLTYEQYF. DNA of the CDR3: TGCGCCAGCAGCCAAGAGGCGATAGGGCTAACCTACGAGCAGTACTTC.

This sequence joins TRBV6-6 and TRBJ2-1; TRBD2 matches 9 bases. Trimming cost V 5 bases and J 10 bases; bases outside gene matches: 12. Germline loops: CDR1 MNHNY, CDR2 SVGAGI (reference sequence). This CDR3 spans 15 amino acids. The CDR3 DNA reads TGTGCCAGCAGTCCCTCGGCGGGGGGGCTGGGCGAGCAGTTCTTC. Its translation: CASSPSAGGLGEQFF.

The genes are TRBV11-3 and TRBJ2-1, with TRBD1 matching 9 bases. Trimming at V came to 5 bases and at J to 6 bases, leaving 8 bases not matched to a gene. This CDR3 has 15 amino acids. Germline V gene data show CDR1 as SGHNT and CDR2 as YENEEA. The CDR3 DNA follows: TGTGCCAGCAGCCCTGGGACAGGGACTACCAATGAGCAGTTCTTC. This encodes CASSPGTGTTNEQFF. Variable domain in full (rest from reference TRBV11-3 and TRBJ2-1): EAGVVQSPRYKIIEKKQPVAFWCNPISGHNTLYWYLQNLGQGPELLIRYENEEAVDDSQLPKDRFSAERLKGVDSTLKIQPAELGDSAVYLCASSPGTGTTNEQFFGPGTRLTVL.

This chain connects TRBV30 to TRBJ1-4; no definite D call. The CDR3 covers 12 residues. With 3 bases removed from V and 8 bases from J, the gap between germline ends came to 10 bases. Germline lookup yields CDR1 GTSNPN and CDR2 SVGIG (reference sequence). The CDR3 sequence: CAWRPHEEKLFF. CDR3 DNA: TGTGCCTGGAGGCCCCATGAAGAAAAACTGTTTTTT. The full variable domain, its missing parts supplied by reference TRBV30 and TRBJ1-4, is SQTIHQWPATLVQPVGSPLSLECTVEGTSNPNLYWYRQAAGRGLQLLFYSVGIGQISSEVPQNLSASRPQDRQFILSSKKLLLSDSGFYLCAWRPHEEKLFFGSGTQLSVL.

V is TRBV5-1 and J is TRBJ2-7, with TRBD1 as a possible D gene (5 bases). The germline V gene encodes CDR1 SGHRS and CDR2 YFSETQ. The CDR3 runs to 15 residues. Trimming took 1 base from V and 3 from J, leaving 14 bases between them. The CDR3 is CASSLRGLVGYEQYF. The CDR3, as DNA: TGCGCCAGCAGCTTGAGGGGTCTGGTCGGCTACGAGCAGTACTTC.

The chain carries TRBV19 and TRBJ2-7; 11 positions agree with TRBD2. Germline loops: CDR1 LNHDA, CDR2 SQIVND (reference sequence). V lost 5 bases and J lost 1; bases outside the gene matches: 4. The CDR3 consists of 15 residues. The CDR3 region has the DNA TGTGCCAGTAGTTCCACTAGCGGGAGATCCTACGAGCAGTACTTC. Its translation: CASSSTSGRSYEQYF.

On this clone itself: Other DNA variants within this sample encode the same CDR3. The V gene is TRBV7-8, the J gene TRBJ1-2; D is undetermined. V lost 2 bases and J lost 6, with 7 bases in between. The V gene's germline CDR1 is SGHVS and CDR2 FQNEAQ. This CDR3 has 12 residues. The chain's CDR3 is CASSLKGDGYTF. DNA for the CDR3: TGTGCCAGCAGCTTAAAAGGAGATGGCTACACCTTC.

This clone was seen just once. The rearrangement uses TRBV6-6 and TRBJ2-5; D gene ambiguous. Per the germline V gene, CDR1 is MNHNY and CDR2 is SVGAGI (reference sequence). This CDR3 has 11 residues. Trimming pared 8 bases from V and 5 bases from J, leaving 9 bases between. CDR3 region: CASGYGETQYF. Here the CDR3 DNA reads TGTGCCAGCGGGTATGGGGAGACCCAGTACTTC.

This chain links TRBV30 with TRBJ2-1; D might be TRBD2 (6 bases). The CDR3 covers 14 residues. CDR1 and CDR2 from the germline V gene are GTSNPN and SVGIG (reference sequence). Trimming took 0 bases from V and 10 from J, leaving 16 bases between them. DNA of the CDR3: TGTGCCTGGAGTGTGGGGACTGCGTATGACGAGCAGTTCTTC. This encodes CAWSVGTAYDEQFF.

The rearrangement joins TRBV11-2 to TRBJ2-7, with a weak D call TRBD2 (5 bases). The CDR3 runs 13 residues. V was clipped by 5 bases and J by 3 bases, with 11 bases between them. Germline values: CDR1 SGHAT, CDR2 FQNNGV. CDR3 sequence (DNA): TGTGCCAGCAGCCCGACCGGGGTCTACGAGCAGTACTTC. Protein product: CASSPTGVYEQYF.

This clone was seen a single time. This rearrangement joins TRBV5-6 to TRBJ2-7; D may match TRBD1 or TRBD2 (6 bases each). This CDR3 is 15 amino acids long. V was shortened by 4 bases and J by 1 base, with 15 bases between the two germline ends. Looked up from germline, CDR1 is SGHDT and CDR2 is YYEEEE. The CDR3 spells CASSGGTQLSYEQYF. CDR3 DNA sequence: TGTGCCAGCAGCGGCGGGACACAATTGTCCTACGAGCAGTACTTC.

The V call is TRBV2, the J call TRBJ2-7; possibly TRBD1 for D (5 bases). This CDR3 comprises 15 residues. V was pared by 5 bases and J by 0 bases, with 14 bases between. Germline V CDR1 and CDR2: SNHLY, FYNNEI. The DNA for the CDR3 is TGTGCCAGCAGTTGGATAAGGGGCACCTCCTACGAGCAGTACTTC. This gives the protein CASSWIRGTSYEQYF.

V is TRBV5-1 and J is TRBJ1-6; unclear D gene. The CDR3 runs to 14 residues. Germline V gene sequence: CDR1 SGHRS, CDR2 YFSETQ. V was shortened by 0 bases and J by 9 bases, with 10 bases between the two germline ends. CDR3 amino acids: CASSLAGIGSPLHF. The CDR3 DNA reads as TGCGCCAGCAGCTTGGCTGGGATCGGTTCACCCCTCCACTTT. Variable domain in full (rest from reference TRBV5-1 and TRBJ1-6): KAGVTQTPRYLIKTRGQQVTLSCSPISGHRSVSWYQQTPGQGLQFLFEYFSETQRNKGNFPGRFSGRQFSNSRSEMNVSTLELGDSALYLCASSLAGIGSPLHFGNGTRLTVT.

The chain couples TRBV28 to TRBJ1-5; D remains ambiguous. CDR3 length: 10 residues. Trimming took off 7 bases at V and 6 bases at J, with 4 bases between the two ends. CDR1 and CDR2 (germline): MDHEN, SYDVKM. The CDR3 region has the DNA TGTGCCAGCATCATTCAGCCCCAGCATTTT. Translation: CASIIQPQHF.

The chain couples TRBV2 to TRBJ2-7; TRBD1 matches at 7 bases. Trimming cost V 3 bases and J 0 bases; bases outside gene matches: 5. The germline CDR1 and CDR2 sequences are SNHLY and FYNNEI. This CDR3 has 15 amino acids. CDR3 sequence: CASSDGTAFSYEQYF. CDR3 nucleotides: TGTGCCAGCAGTGATGGGACAGCTTTCTCCTACGAGCAGTACTTC.

V is TRBV20-1 and J is TRBJ2-7, with D possibly being TRBD1 (6 bases). In germline, CDR1 is DFQATT, CDR2 SNEGSKA (reference sequence). V lost 8 bases to trimming and J lost 5 bases, with 13 bases between them. This CDR3 is built from 11 residues. In DNA, the CDR3 is TGCAGTACGGGGACAACTAACGAGCAGTACTTC. It specifies CSTGTTNEQYF.

Points on this clone: In the same sample, other DNA sequences code for this CDR3. This chain joins TRBV10-3 and TRBJ2-2; D is uncertain. Germline-derived CDR1 and CDR2 are ENHRY and SYGVKD. This CDR3 comprises 12 residues. Trimming removed 6 bases from V and 6 bases from J, with 8 bases in between. CDR3 in amino acids: CAISEVAGELFF. CDR3 in DNA: TGTGCCATCAGCGAGGTTGCCGGGGAGCTGTTTTTT.

The chain uses TRBV19 and TRBJ1-5; no firm D call. The CDR3 has 14 amino acids. Trimming stripped 3 bases from V and 6 bases from J, with 12 bases between. Germline loops: CDR1 LNHDA, CDR2 SQIVND (reference sequence). CDR3 DNA: TGTGCCAGTAGTATCGGTGTCTGGGGTCAGCCCCAGCATTTT. Translation gives CASSIGVWGQPQHF.

The rearrangement links TRBV7-2 to TRBJ2-7; the match to TRBD2 covers 7 bases. CDR1 is SGHTA and CDR2 is FQGNSA in the germline V gene. With 9 bases clipped from V and 2 bases from J, the junction kept 10 bases outside the gene matches. There are 14 residues in the CDR3. The CDR3 region has the DNA TGTGCCAGTGCGGGGCGGGAGAGAACCTACGAGCAGTACTTC. Its protein product is CASAGRERTYEQYF. Combining the CDR3 with reference TRBV7-2 and TRBJ2-7 gives the whole variable domain GAGVSQSPSNKVTEKGKDVELRCDPISGHTALYWYRQSLGQGLEFLIYFQGNSAPDKSGLPSDRFSAERTGGSVSTLTIQRTQQEDSAVYLCASAGRERTYEQYFGPGTRLTVT.

V is TRBV5-6 and J is TRBJ1-5; D call uncertain. Trimming cost V 0 bases and J 7 bases, with 14 bases left between them. CDR1 is SGHDT, CDR2 YYEEEE, per germline. The CDR3 spans 15 residues. CDR3 protein: CASSLGFEGNQPQHF. In DNA form, the CDR3 reads TGTGCCAGCAGCTTGGGGTTCGAGGGAAACCAGCCCCAGCATTTT. The full variable domain, in which reference TRBV5-6 and TRBJ1-5 provide the parts outside the CDR3, is DAGVTQSPTHLIKTRGQQVTLRCSPKSGHDTVSWYQQALGQGPQFIFQYYEEEERQRGNFPDRFSGHQFPNYSSELNVNALLLGDSALYLCASSLGFEGNQPQHFGDGTRLSIL.

In nucleotides, the CDR3 is TGTGCCAGCAGCCAAGGTGAGAGATGGCGGAGAGGCTCCTACGAGCAGTACTTC. Its protein is CASSQGERWRRGSYEQYF. The chain combines TRBV14 with TRBJ2-7; D is ambiguous. The CDR3 spans 18 residues. V gave up 1 base and J gave up 0 bases, with 19 bases separating them. Germline V gives CDR1 SGHDN, CDR2 FVKESK.